This TCR beta chain stems from a study of CD8+CD57+ T cells in acquired aplastic anemia. Study summary: Recorded DNA amounts for sorted CD4+ and CD8+ cells had an average of 3.2 ug.

Study-wide findings and caveats: Patient and control CD8+ Simpson's diversity was not significantly different. Patients and controls turned out to have more than 25 CD8+ CDR3 sequences in common.

In the case of this clonotype: Its antigen is not identified.

CD8+CD57+ cell expansion had been shown by flow cytometry in patients chosen for sequencing. Every patient had severe acquired aplastic anemia. The use of genomic DNA as template underpinned the TCR beta VDJ and CDR3 profiling. TCRdb itself ran the reads through MiXCR, one entry per CDR3 protein. The sample yields some 170,000 distinct CDR3 sequences, 70% to 75% seen once. The CDR3 is 16 amino acids. Germline CDR1 is SGHNT and CDR2 is YYREEE (reference sequence). Trimming cost V 0 bases and J 8 bases, with 20 bases left between them. The sample was sorted CD4+, CD8+, or CD8+CD57+ T cells (not recorded which) from PBMCs. The TCR sequence derives from a human donor with aplastic anemia. The chain has TRBV5-4 and TRBJ1-2; no reliable D call. This chain's CDR3 is CASSLVGSRQVDGYTF. The CDR3 bases are TGTGCCAGCAGCTTGGTTGGCAGCCGCCAGGTGGACGGCTACACCTTC.